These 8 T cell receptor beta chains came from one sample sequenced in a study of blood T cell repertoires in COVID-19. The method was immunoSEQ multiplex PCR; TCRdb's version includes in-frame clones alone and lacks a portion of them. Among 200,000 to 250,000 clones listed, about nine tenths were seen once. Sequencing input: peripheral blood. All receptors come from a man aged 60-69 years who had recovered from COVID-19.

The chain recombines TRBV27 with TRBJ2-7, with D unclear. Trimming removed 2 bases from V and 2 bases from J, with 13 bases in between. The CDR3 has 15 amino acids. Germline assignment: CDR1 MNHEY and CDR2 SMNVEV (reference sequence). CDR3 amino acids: CASSLKPLNPYEQYF. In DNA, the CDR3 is TGTGCCAGCAGTTTAAAGCCGCTGAACCCCTACGAGCAGTACTTC.

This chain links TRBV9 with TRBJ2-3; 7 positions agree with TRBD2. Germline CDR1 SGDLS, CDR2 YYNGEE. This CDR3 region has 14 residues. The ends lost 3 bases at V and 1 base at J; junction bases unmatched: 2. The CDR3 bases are TGTGCCAGCAGCGCTAGCGGTCGCACAGATACGCAGTATTTT. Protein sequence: CASSASGRTDTQYF.

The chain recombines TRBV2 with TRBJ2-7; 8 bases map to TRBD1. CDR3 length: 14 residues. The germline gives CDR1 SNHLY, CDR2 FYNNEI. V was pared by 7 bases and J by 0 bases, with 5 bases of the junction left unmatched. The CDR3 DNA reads TGTGCCAGCATCGGGACAGGTTTCTCCTACGAGCAGTACTTC. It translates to CASIGTGFSYEQYF.

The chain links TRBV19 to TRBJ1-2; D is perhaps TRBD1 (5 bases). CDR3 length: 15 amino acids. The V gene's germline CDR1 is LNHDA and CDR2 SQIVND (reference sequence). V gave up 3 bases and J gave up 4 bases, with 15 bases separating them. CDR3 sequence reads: CASSIEQGQVYGYTF. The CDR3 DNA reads TGTGCCAGTAGTATCGAGCAGGGCCAGGTCTATGGCTACACCTTC.

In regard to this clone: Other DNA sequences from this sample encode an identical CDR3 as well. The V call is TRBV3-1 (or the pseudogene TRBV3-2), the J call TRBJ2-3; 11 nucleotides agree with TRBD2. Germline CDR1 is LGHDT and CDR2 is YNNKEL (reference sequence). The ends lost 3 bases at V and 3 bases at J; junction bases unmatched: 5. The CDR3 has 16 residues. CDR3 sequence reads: CASSQDLAGGTDTQYF. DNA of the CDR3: TGTGCCAGCAGCCAGGACCTAGCGGGGGGAACAGATACGCAGTATTTT.

CDR3 coding DNA: TGTGCCAGTAGTGTTGACAGTAGCAATCAGCCCCAGCATTTT. It specifies CASSVDSSNQPQHF. The chain links TRBV19 to TRBJ1-5, with a tentative D call TRBD1 (5 bases). Deletions cut 5 bases from V and 0 bases from J, with 8 bases between. CDR3 length: 14 amino acids. Germline V gene data show CDR1 as LNHDA and CDR2 as SQIVND (reference sequence).

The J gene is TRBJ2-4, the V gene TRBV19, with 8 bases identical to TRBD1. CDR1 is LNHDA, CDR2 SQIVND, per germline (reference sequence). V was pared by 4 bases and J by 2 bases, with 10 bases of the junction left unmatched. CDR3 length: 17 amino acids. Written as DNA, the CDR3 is TGTGCCAGTAGTACCCCCGACAGGGGAGGTTCCAAAAACATTCAGTACTTC. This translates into CASSTPDRGGSKNIQYF.

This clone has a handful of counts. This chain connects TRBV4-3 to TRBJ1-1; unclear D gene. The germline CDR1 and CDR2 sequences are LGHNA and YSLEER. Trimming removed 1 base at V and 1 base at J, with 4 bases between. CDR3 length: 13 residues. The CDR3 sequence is CASSQAWNTEAFF. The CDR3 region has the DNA TGCGCCAGCAGCCAAGCCTGGAACACTGAAGCTTTCTTT.